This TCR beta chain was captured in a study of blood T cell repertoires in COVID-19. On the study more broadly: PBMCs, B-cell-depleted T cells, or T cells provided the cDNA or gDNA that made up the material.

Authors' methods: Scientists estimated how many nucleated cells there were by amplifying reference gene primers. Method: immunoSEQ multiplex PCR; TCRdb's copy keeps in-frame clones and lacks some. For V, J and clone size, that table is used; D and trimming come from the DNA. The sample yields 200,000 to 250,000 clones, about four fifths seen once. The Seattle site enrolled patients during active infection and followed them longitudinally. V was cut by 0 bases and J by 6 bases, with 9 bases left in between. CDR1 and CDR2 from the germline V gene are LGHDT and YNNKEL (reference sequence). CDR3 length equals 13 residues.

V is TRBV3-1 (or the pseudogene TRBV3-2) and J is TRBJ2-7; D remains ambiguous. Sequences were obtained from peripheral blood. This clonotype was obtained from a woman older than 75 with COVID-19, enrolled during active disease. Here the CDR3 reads CASSQDLESEQYF. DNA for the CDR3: TGTGCCAGCAGCCAAGATCTTGAGTCCGAGCAGTACTTC.